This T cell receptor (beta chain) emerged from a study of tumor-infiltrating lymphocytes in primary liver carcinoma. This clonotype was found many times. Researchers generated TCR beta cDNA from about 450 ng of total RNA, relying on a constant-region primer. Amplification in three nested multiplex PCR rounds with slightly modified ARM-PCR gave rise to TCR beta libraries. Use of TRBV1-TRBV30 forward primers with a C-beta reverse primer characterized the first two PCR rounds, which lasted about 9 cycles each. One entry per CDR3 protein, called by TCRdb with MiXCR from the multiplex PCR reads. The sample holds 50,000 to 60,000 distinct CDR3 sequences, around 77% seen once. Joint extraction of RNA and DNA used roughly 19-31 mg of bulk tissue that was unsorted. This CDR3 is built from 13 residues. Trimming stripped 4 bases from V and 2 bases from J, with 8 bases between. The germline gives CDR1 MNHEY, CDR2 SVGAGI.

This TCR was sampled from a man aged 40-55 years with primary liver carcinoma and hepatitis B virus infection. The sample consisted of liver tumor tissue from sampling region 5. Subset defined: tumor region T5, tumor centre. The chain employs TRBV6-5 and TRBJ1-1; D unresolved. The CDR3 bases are TGTGCCAGCAGTTCCTCAATAAACACTGAAGCTTTCTTT. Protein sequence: CASSSSINTEAFF.